A single sample gave rise to the 23 T cell receptor beta chains below, sequenced in a study of T cell responses to AZD1222 COVID-19 vaccine. The table came from immunoSEQ multiplex PCR; TCRdb's copy has only in-frame clones and leaves some out. The data contain about 180,000 clones, 94% of them singletons. Material: peripheral blood, obtained 28 days after the second AZD1222 dose. Every receptor here comes from an adult who received the AZD1222 COVID-19 vaccine.

The CDR3 protein is CASSVRARGDTEAFF. The CDR3 region has the DNA TGTGCCAGCAGCGTACGGGCCAGAGGAGACACTGAAGCTTTCTTT. The chain joins TRBV9 to TRBJ1-1; D remains ambiguous. CDR1 and CDR2 from the germline V gene are SGDLS and YYNGEE. The CDR3 consists of 15 residues. The V and J ends lost 1 base and 3 bases respectively, with 13 bases between them.

The V call is TRBV6-5, the J call TRBJ2-5, with 9 bases lining up with TRBD2. The CDR3 totals 14 residues. Germline V lookup: CDR1 MNHEY, CDR2 SVGAGI. Trimming removed 7 bases from V and 2 bases from J; junction bases left unmatched: 5. CDR3 sequence reads: CASMETSGQETQYF. CDR3 nucleotides: TGTGCCAGCATGGAGACTAGCGGACAAGAGACCCAGTACTTC.

The chain employs TRBV6-2 or TRBV6-3 and TRBJ2-5; D is ambiguous. There are 16 residues in the CDR3. Between the trimmed V and J ends, which lost 2 bases and 1 base, there was a span of 14 bases. The germline CDR1 and CDR2 sequences are MNHEY and SVGEGT. CDR3 residues: CASSYPRTTFQETQYF. Written as DNA, the CDR3 is TGTGCCAGCAGTTACCCCCGTACAACGTTCCAAGAGACCCAGTACTTC.

The V and J genes are TRBV5-4 and TRBJ1-2; no definite D call. Germline V gene sequence: CDR1 SGHNT, CDR2 YYREEE (reference sequence). Trimming shortened V by 0 bases and J by 10 bases, and 16 bases separated the two germline ends. The CDR3 length is 14 residues. CDR3 nucleotide sequence: TGTGCCAGCAGCTTGGACGGTCAAGTAGTGGACTACACCTTC. Translated: CASSLDGQVVDYTF.

The chain combines TRBV7-8 with TRBJ2-7; either TRBD1 or TRBD2 may fit D (5 bases each). The CDR3 sequence is 15 residues long. V lost 5 bases and J lost 3, with 17 bases in between. CDR1 SGHVS and CDR2 FQNEAQ come from the germline V gene. CDR3 sequence: CASSAGTDMRYEQYF. The CDR3, as DNA: TGTGCCAGCAGCGCCGGGACCGATATGCGCTACGAGCAGTACTTC.

This clone occurred once. The chain carries TRBV7-2 and TRBJ2-7, with D perhaps matching TRBD1 or TRBD2 (5 bases each). Between the trimmed V and J ends, which lost 4 bases and 0 bases, there was a span of 13 bases. This CDR3 has 15 amino acids. The germline V gene encodes CDR1 SGHTA and CDR2 FQGNSA. The CDR3 region has the DNA TGTGCCAGCAGCTCCACCCCCGGGGCCTCCTACGAGCAGTACTTC. It translates to CASSSTPGASYEQYF. The full variable domain, in which reference TRBV7-2 and TRBJ2-7 provide the parts outside the CDR3, is GAGVSQSPSNKVTEKGKDVELRCDPISGHTALYWYRQSLGQGLEFLIYFQGNSAPDKSGLPSDRFSAERTGGSVSTLTIQRTQQEDSAVYLCASSSTPGASYEQYFGPGTRLTVT.

The CDR3 DNA follows: TGTGCCAGCAGCTTGGGGAGGTTTAATGGCTACACCTTC. It specifies CASSLGRFNGYTF. V usage is TRBV5-6 and J usage is TRBJ1-2, with unresolved D. Germline lookup yields CDR1 SGHDT and CDR2 YYEEEE. The CDR3 spans 13 residues. Trimming removed 0 bases at V and 6 bases at J, with 9 bases between. The entire variable domain, with the rest obtained from reference TRBV5-6 and TRBJ1-2, is as follows: DAGVTQSPTHLIKTRGQQVTLRCSPKSGHDTVSWYQQALGQGPQFIFQYYEEEERQRGNFPDRFSGHQFPNYSSELNVNALLLGDSALYLCASSLGRFNGYTFGSGTRLTVV.

V and J are TRBV28 and TRBJ2-1; a possible D gene is TRBD1 (5 bases). With 2 bases removed from V and 8 bases from J, the gap between germline ends came to 16 bases. The germline V gene encodes CDR1 MDHEN and CDR2 SYDVKM. The length of the CDR3 is 15 residues. CDR3 sequence: CASSLMTVRSYEQFF. DNA of the CDR3: TGTGCCAGCAGTTTAATGACAGTCCGGAGTTATGAGCAGTTCTTC.

This sequence joins TRBV12-3 or TRBV12-4 and TRBJ1-2; D uncertain. V was pared by 3 bases and J by 3 bases, with 5 bases between. The CDR3 has 12 residues. The CDR3 here is CASSLLHYGYTF. Here the CDR3 DNA reads TGTGCCAGCAGTTTGTTACACTATGGCTACACCTTC.

The rearrangement uses TRBV5-1 and TRBJ1-1, with unresolved D. This CDR3 has 13 residues. V lost 3 bases and J lost 3, with 9 bases in between. The V gene's germline CDR1 is SGHRS and CDR2 YFSETQ. The CDR3 nucleotides are TGCGCCAGCAGCTCCCGACGATACACTGAAGCTTTCTTT. Its translation: CASSSRRYTEAFF.

The gene calls are TRBV18 and TRBJ2-7, with D hard to call. The CDR3 length is 13 residues. V lost 0 bases, J lost 2 bases, and 5 bases lay in between. Germline values: CDR1 KGHSH, CDR2 LQKENI. The CDR3 protein is CASSPPGTYEQYF. CDR3 coding DNA: TGTGCCAGCTCACCACCCGGAACCTACGAGCAGTACTTC.

This chain uses TRBV28 with TRBJ2-1; 14 bases fit TRBD2. V lost 2 bases to trimming and J lost 14 bases; unmatched junction nucleotides: 8. Germline V CDR1 and CDR2: MDHEN, SYDVKM. This CDR3 is built from 15 residues. The CDR3 here is CASSLRTSGRYMEFF. CDR3 sequence (DNA): TGTGCCAGCAGTTTAAGGACTAGCGGGAGGTACATGGAGTTCTTC.

The chain employs TRBV5-1 and TRBJ1-2; D remains unclear. Germline V gene lookup returns CDR1 SGHRS and CDR2 YFSETQ. The V gene lost 0 bases and the J gene lost 4 bases, with 10 bases spanning the gap. The CDR3 covers 14 residues. The CDR3 reads CASSLAVGSYGYTF. CDR3 nucleotide sequence: TGCGCCAGCAGCTTGGCCGTGGGTAGCTATGGCTACACCTTC.

The chain has TRBV6-5 and TRBJ2-7; D remains unclear. V lost 0 bases to trimming and J lost 0 bases, with 6 bases between them. CDR1 is MNHEY and CDR2 is SVGAGI in the germline V gene. The CDR3 runs 14 residues. CDR3 sequence (DNA): TGTGCCAGCAGTTACTCTTTGTACTCCTACGAGCAGTACTTC. Translation: CASSYSLYSYEQYF.

The CDR3 bases are TGTGCCATCAGCTCCGGACAGGGGCCCAGCGAGCAGTACTTC. Translation: CAISSGQGPSEQYF. This chain links TRBV10-3 with TRBJ2-7; 9 positions agree with TRBD1. Germline V gene data show CDR1 as ENHRY and CDR2 as SYGVKD. Losses at the gene ends were 6 bases for V and 6 bases for J; bases not matched to a gene: 9. CDR3 size: 14 residues.

The rearrangement uses TRBV15 and TRBJ1-1; weak D call: TRBD1 (6 bases). The CDR3 is 16 amino acids. V dropped 5 bases and J dropped 11 bases, with 27 bases sitting between them. Germline loops: CDR1 LNHNV, CDR2 YYDKDF (reference sequence). Written as DNA, the CDR3 is TGTGCCACCAGCGGAAGATTCGATCAGCAGGGGAATTATGCTTTCTTT. Its translation: CATSGRFDQQGNYAFF.

The rearrangement joins TRBV19 to TRBJ1-3, with D maybe TRBD1 (5 bases). The CDR3 is 14 amino acids. Trimming cost V 11 bases and J 6 bases, with 20 bases left between them. Germline V CDR1 and CDR2: LNHDA, SQIVND (reference sequence). CDR3 amino acids: CAWGRVPPENTIYF. The CDR3 DNA reads TGTGCCTGGGGGAGGGTGCCCCCGGAAAACACCATATATTTT.

The J gene is TRBJ1-2, the V gene TRBV12-3 or TRBV12-4, with 7 bases fitting TRBD1. Trimming took 5 bases from V and 6 from J; bases not matched to a gene: 6. The CDR3 runs to 13 residues. CDR3 sequence: CASSPTGSHGYTF. The CDR3 DNA is TGTGCCAGCAGTCCGACAGGGTCCCATGGCTACACCTTC.

This chain uses TRBV24-1 with TRBJ1-3, with a weak D call TRBD1 (6 bases). This CDR3 has 14 residues. Trimming cost V 5 bases and J 2 bases, with 9 bases left between them. Germline-derived CDR1 and CDR2 are KGHDR and SFDVKD. The CDR3 region has the DNA TGTGCCACCAGTGCCAGGGGCACTGGAAACACCATATATTTT. Residues: CATSARGTGNTIYF.

The V call is TRBV2, the J call TRBJ1-3, with TRBD1 matching 11 bases. This CDR3 contains 16 residues. Germline lookup yields CDR1 SNHLY and CDR2 FYNNEI. The junction had 7 bases not matched to a gene; V was cut back by 4 bases and J by 5 bases. Here the CDR3 DNA reads TGTGCCAGCAGTGGACGGGGGACAGGGGGAAGAAACACCATATATTTT. Amino acid sequence: CASSGRGTGGRNTIYF.

J is TRBJ1-2 and V is TRBV5-6; D might be TRBD1 (5 bases). CDR1 is SGHDT, CDR2 YYEEEE, per germline. The CDR3 is made up of 15 amino acids. V shed 1 base and J shed 8 bases, with 18 bases lying between them. CDR3 nucleotides: TGTGCCAGCAGCTTGTATTCTCTAGGGGCGCGGGGCTACACCTTC. Its translation is CASSLYSLGARGYTF.

V usage is TRBV19 and J usage is TRBJ2-3, with D possibly matching TRBD2 (5 bases). CDR3 length: 14 residues. Trimming left V 3 bases short and J 5 bases short, with 12 bases between. The germline V gene has CDR1 LNHDA and CDR2 SQIVND (reference sequence). In DNA, the CDR3 is TGTGCCAGTAGTATGGGAGCCCTTATAGATACGCAGTATTTT. It is translated as CASSMGALIDTQYF.

The chain links TRBV15 to TRBJ1-4, with D uncertain. The germline V gene encodes CDR1 LNHNV and CDR2 YYDKDF (reference sequence). V lost 1 base to trimming and J lost 7 bases, with 13 bases between them. The CDR3 covers 15 residues. CDR3 DNA sequence: TGTGCCACCAGCAGAGTGAGGTATCTTGGTGAAAAACTGTTTTTT. This translates into CATSRVRYLGEKLFF.